This T cell receptor (beta chain) was identified in a study of T cells in Graves' hyperthyroidism and ophthalmopathy. This clonotype was counted many times. Amplified TCR beta CDR3 regions derived from RNA transcripts. First-round RT-PCR of the TCR CDR3 relied on the HTBI primer set. One entry per CDR3 protein results from TCRdb running MiXCR on the multiplex PCR reads. Among about 840,000 distinct CDR3 sequences listed, 38% were seen once. Germline V gene sequence: CDR1 SGHVS, CDR2 FQNEAQ. This CDR3 is built from 14 residues. Trimming took 4 bases from V and 5 from J, leaving 14 bases between them. The V gene is TRBV7-8, the J gene TRBJ2-5, with D maybe TRBD2 (6 bases). The sample taken for sequencing was blood. This TCR derives from a young man with Graves' hyperthyroidism. Written as DNA, the CDR3 is TGTGCCAGCAGCTCCGGTCGACTAGTGGAGACCCAGTACTTC. Amino acids: CASSSGRLVETQYF.